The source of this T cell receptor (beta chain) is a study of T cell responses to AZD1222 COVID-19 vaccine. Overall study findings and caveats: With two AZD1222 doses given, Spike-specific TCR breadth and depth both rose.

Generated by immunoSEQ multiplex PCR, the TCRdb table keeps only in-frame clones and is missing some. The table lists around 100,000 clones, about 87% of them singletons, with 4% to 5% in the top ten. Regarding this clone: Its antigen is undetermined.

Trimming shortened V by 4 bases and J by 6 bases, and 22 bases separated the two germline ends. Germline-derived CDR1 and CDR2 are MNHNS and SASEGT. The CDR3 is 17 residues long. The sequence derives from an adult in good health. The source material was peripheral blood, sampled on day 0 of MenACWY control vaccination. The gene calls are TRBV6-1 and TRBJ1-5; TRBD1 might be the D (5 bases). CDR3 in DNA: TGTGCCAGCAGTGCCCCGACGGTGGGGGTGTTTGGTCAGCCCCAGCATTTT. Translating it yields CASSAPTVGVFGQPQHF.